Below, 8 T cell receptor beta chains from the same sample are listed, as sequenced in a study of cytomegalovirus exposure and HLA in healthy donors. Primers: 60 Vbeta forward and 13 Jbeta reverse. Here immunoSEQ multiplex PCR was the method, and the copy in TCRdb shows in-frame clones only, minus some. The sample comprises about 160,000 clones, roughly 82% of which are singletons, and just under 3% rests with the top ten. Sequencing was performed on PBMCs. The origin of the receptors is a woman aged 45-65 years in good health and CMV-seropositive.

The CDR3 nucleotides are TGTGCCAGCAGTACGGGGGGCCCGCTAACCTACAATGAGCAGTTCTTC. It yields the protein CASSTGGPLTYNEQFF. The gene calls are TRBV9 and TRBJ2-1; D is possibly TRBD2 (7 bases). V lost 5 bases and J lost 2, with 17 bases in between. Per the germline V gene, CDR1 is SGDLS and CDR2 is YYNGEE. The CDR3 sequence is 16 residues long.

The genes are TRBV18 and TRBJ2-7; 7 bases are shared with TRBD1. CDR3 length: 14 amino acids. Germline V CDR1 and CDR2: KGHSH, LQKENI. J was trimmed by 2 bases and V by 6 bases; bases with no gene match: 7. CDR3 nucleotides: TGTGCCAGCTCCCAAACAGGGGCCACCTACGAGCAGTACTTC. Amino acids: CASSQTGATYEQYF.

V gene TRBV6-1 combines with J gene TRBJ1-6; possible D gene TRBD1, 5 bases. Germline V gives CDR1 MNHNS, CDR2 SASEGT. The CDR3 extends over 14 amino acids. Trimming took 8 bases from V and 5 from J, leaving 13 bases between them. The DNA of the CDR3 is TGTGCCAGCGGGCGGGGGTTAAATAATTCACCCCTCCACTTT. It translates to CASGRGLNNSPLHF.

This clone was seen only a few times. Other DNA sequences in this sample translate to the same CDR3. This chain joins TRBV2 and TRBJ1-1; TRBD1 agrees at 10 bases. J gave up 3 bases and V 6 bases, and 1 base lay outside the gene matches. The CDR3 sequence is 13 residues long. Looked up from germline, CDR1 is SNHLY and CDR2 is FYNNEI. This CDR3 reads CASSGTGDTEAFF. DNA for the CDR3: TGTGCCAGCAGCGGGACAGGGGACACTGAAGCTTTCTTT.

V usage is TRBV11-3 and J usage is TRBJ1-1; D ambiguous. Per the germline V gene, CDR1 is SGHNT and CDR2 is YENEEA. This CDR3 contains 13 residues. V was trimmed by 3 bases and J by 1 base, leaving 6 bases between them. The CDR3 nucleotides read TGTGCCAGCAGCTTCACAGAGAACACTGAAGCTTTCTTT. Translation: CASSFTENTEAFF.

V gene TRBV5-4 combines with J gene TRBJ1-3; 7 bases are shared with TRBD1. The V gene's germline CDR1 is SGHNT and CDR2 YYREEE (reference sequence). The CDR3 extends over 16 amino acids. V dropped 6 bases and J dropped 0; count of bases not matched to a gene: 9. The CDR3 DNA follows: TGTGCCAGCACCCAGGGGGGTCGCTTCTCTGGAAACACCATATATTTT. This codes for CASTQGGRFSGNTIYF.

J is TRBJ2-3 and V is TRBV6-1, with a tentative D call TRBD1 (5 bases). The germline V gene encodes CDR1 MNHNS and CDR2 SASEGT. The V gene lost 10 bases and the J gene lost 0 bases, with 14 bases spanning the gap. The CDR3 contains 14 residues. CDR3 in amino acids: CATAGFSSTDTQYF. The CDR3 bases are TGTGCCACCGCAGGGTTTTCTAGCACAGATACGCAGTATTTT.

The chain has TRBV19 and TRBJ1-5, with 7 bases fitting TRBD1. Germline CDR1 and CDR2: LNHDA and SQIVND (reference sequence). J gave up 0 bases and V 1 base, and 6 bases lay outside the gene matches. This CDR3 spans 17 amino acids. The chain's CDR3 is CASSIVSTGYSNQPQHF. The CDR3 region has the DNA TGTGCCAGTAGTATAGTCTCGACAGGGTATAGCAATCAGCCCCAGCATTTT.